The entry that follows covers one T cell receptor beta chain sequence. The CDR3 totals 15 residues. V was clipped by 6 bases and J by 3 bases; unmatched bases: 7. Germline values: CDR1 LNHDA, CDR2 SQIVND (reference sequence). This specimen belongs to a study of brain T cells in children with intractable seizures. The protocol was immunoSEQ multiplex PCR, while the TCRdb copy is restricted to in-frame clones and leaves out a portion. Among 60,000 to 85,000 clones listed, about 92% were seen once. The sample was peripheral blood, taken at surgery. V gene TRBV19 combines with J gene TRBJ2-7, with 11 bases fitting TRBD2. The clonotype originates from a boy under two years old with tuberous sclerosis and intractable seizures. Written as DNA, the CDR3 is TGTGCCAGTAGGAAAGAACTAGCGGGAGTCTACGAGCAGTACTTC. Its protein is CASRKELAGVYEQYF.